The entry below describes one T cell receptor beta chain. These data originate in a study of blood T cell repertoires in COVID-19. Whole-study context: Collection of acute and convalescent COVID-19 samples took place in the United States, Italy and Spain. Sample material is recorded as cDNA or gDNA derived from T cells, B-cell-depleted T cells, or PBMCs.

As processed by the authors: By means of reference gene primer amplification, nucleated cell counts were estimated. Sequenced by immunoSEQ multiplex PCR; TCRdb stores in-frame clones only, minus some. V and J calls and clone size are those listed in that table; D and trimming were worked out from the DNA. The sample yields some 110,000 clones, roughly 85% seen once. The TCR was taken from a man in his forties or fifties with acute or convalescent COVID-19. The sample comprised peripheral blood.

The CDR3 loop is CASSPRGQGRAPGFF. The CDR3 nucleotides read TGTGCCAGCAGCCCAAGAGGACAGGGGAGAGCGCCAGGGTTCTTT. The chain joins TRBV7-6 to TRBJ1-1, with 9 bases matching TRBD1. Trimming at V came to 5 bases and at J to 14 bases, leaving 18 bases not matched to a gene. There are 15 residues in the CDR3. Germline V gene sequence: CDR1 SGHVS, CDR2 FNYEAQ.